Listed below are T cell receptor beta chains from one sample, sequenced in a study of cytomegalovirus exposure and HLA in healthy donors. The method was immunoSEQ multiplex PCR; TCRdb's version includes in-frame clones alone and lacks a portion of them. The sample holds around 130,000 clones, over 75% seen once. Material: PBMCs. These receptor sequences come from a woman aged 18-29 years in good health and CMV-seronegative. The CDR3 runs from the conserved cysteine through the conserved F or W.

>TRBV2|TRBJ2-1
CASQGGLAGVQEQFF
>TRBV7-2|TRBJ1-2
CASSLRGGYTF
>TRBV4-2|TRBJ2-2
CASSPRGRLEAGELFF
>TRBV9|TRBJ2-7
CASSVGQGFNEQYF
>TRBV6-5|TRBJ2-6
CASTTGSGANVLTF
>TRBV4-1|TRBJ2-5
CASSRQGVRLAENQETQYF
>TRBV30|TRBJ1-4
CAWSAPTGANEKLFF
>TRBV18|TRBJ1-1
CASSPGNTEAFF
>TRBV6-4|TRBJ2-1
CASSRGGSNNEQFF
>TRBV7-3|TRBJ1-5
CASSLQGGGQPQHF
>TRBV6-1|TRBJ1-1
CASSAGTVSNTEAFF
>TRBV9|TRBJ1-1
CASSLDRGPNTEAFF
>TRBV12-5|TRBJ1-1
CASGPWTGLNTEAFF
>TRBV14|TRBJ2-5
CASSQVSRETQYF
>TRBV19|TRBJ2-7
CASSSGQGNEQYF
>TRBV10-1|TRBJ1-1
CASSESKRGDTEAFF
>TRBV23-1|TRBJ1-6
CASSQWTCCQGRSPLHF
>TRBV5-1|TRBJ2-1
CASSRGIAGAPYNEQFF
>TRBV27|TRBJ2-7
CASSLGGEQYF
>TRBV15|TRBJ1-2
CATSSQQGIKGYTF
>TRBV5-1|TRBJ1-2
CASSLDPDRGVYGYTF
>TRBV5-1|TRBJ2-7
CASSWTGSGSYEQYF